These 26 T cell receptor beta chains originate from one sample sequenced in a study of blood T cells in healthy people across ages. With a J-beta primer mix and a sample-barcoded 5' primer, a second PCR ran roughly 6 to 12 cycles. TCRdb analysed the 5' RACE reads with MiXCR anew, one entry per CDR3 protein. Among about 640,000 distinct CDR3 sequences, 58% were seen once, and the ten largest hold more than 35%. Specimen: blood. The receptor set was obtained from a man aged 60-69 years in good health.

The chain is built from TRBV6-2 or TRBV6-3 and TRBJ2-1; D assignment may be TRBD1 or TRBD2 (7 bases each). Trimming left V 6 bases short and J 1 base short, with 16 bases between. Germline-derived CDR1 and CDR2 are MNHEY and SVGEGT. CDR3 length equals 16 residues. The CDR3 region has the DNA TGTGCCAGCAGCGCATCAGGGGGGGCTTCCTACAATGAGCAGTTCTTC. This sequence encodes CASSASGGASYNEQFF.

The chain carries TRBV4-1 and TRBJ1-5; 7 positions agree with TRBD1. Germline V gene data show CDR1 as MGHRA and CDR2 as YSYEKL. The junction had 9 bases not matched to a gene; V was cut back by 4 bases and J by 3 bases. CDR3 size: 16 residues. CDR3 bases: TGCGCCAGCAGCCTTATCCGGGACAGATTCAATCAGCCCCAGCATTTT. It encodes CASSLIRDRFNQPQHF.

The chain is built from TRBV12-3 or TRBV12-4 and TRBJ2-3; TRBD2 matches 7 bases. The CDR3 loop spans 14 amino acids. The trim removed 11 bases at V and 5 bases at J, leaving 13 bases unmatched. CDR3 coding DNA: TGTGCCGTCAATTGTGGGGGGGGAGGAGATACGCAGTATTTT. This codes for CAVNCGGGGDTQYF.

This clonotype appeared a single time. The chain employs TRBV12-3 or TRBV12-4 and TRBJ1-1, with 7 bases identical to TRBD1. CDR3 length equals 12 residues. The trim removed 3 bases at V and 11 bases at J, leaving 6 bases unmatched. The CDR3 DNA reads as TGTGCCAGCAGTTTTGTGCAGGGGGTGGCTTTCTTT. Translation gives CASSFVQGVAFF.

This clonotype appeared a few times. In nucleotides, the CDR3 is TGTGCCAGCAGCCAAGACGGCCAGGTAGGACCCCTCCACTTT. This codes for CASSQDGQVGPLHF. This chain joins TRBV3-1 and TRBJ1-6, with D uncertain. V lost 0 bases and J 12 bases, leaving 12 bases between the germline ends. CDR3 size: 14 residues. Germline V gene sequence: CDR1 LGHDT, CDR2 YNNKEL (reference sequence).

This clonotype was counted a few times. The V and J genes are TRBV5-1 and TRBJ2-3; weak D call: TRBD2 (6 bases). Between the trimmed V and J ends, which lost 4 bases and 0 bases, there was a span of 21 bases. Germline lookup yields CDR1 SGHRS and CDR2 YFSETQ. The CDR3 length is 18 residues. Here the CDR3 reads CASSRGTDYPTSTDTQYF. The CDR3 DNA sequence: TGCGCCAGCAGCCGCGGGACCGATTATCCGACTAGCACAGATACGCAGTATTTT. Together with reference TRBV5-1 and TRBJ2-3, the CDR3 gives the full variable domain: KAGVTQTPRYLIKTRGQQVTLSCSPISGHRSVSWYQQTPGQGLQFLFEYFSETQRNKGNFPGRFSGRQFSNSRSEMNVSTLELGDSALYLCASSRGTDYPTSTDTQYFGPGTRLTVL.

This clonotype was recorded only once. One end of the junction does not line up with germline, which may come from a read error. The rearrangement links TRBV11-2 to TRBJ1-1; 7 bases fit TRBD1. The germline V gene has CDR1 SGHAT and CDR2 FQNNGV. The CDR3 sequence is 15 residues long. Written as DNA, the CDR3 is TGTGCCAGCAGCTCAGGGGGGGGGCGGTACACTGAGGCTTTCTTT. Translated: CASSSGGGRYTEAFF.

The J gene is TRBJ2-1, the V gene TRBV11-2; the match to TRBD1 covers 9 bases. Trimming cost V 3 bases and J 6 bases; bases outside gene matches: 6. CDR1 is SGHAT, CDR2 FQNNGV, per germline. The CDR3 is 15 residues long. In nucleotides, the CDR3 is TGTGCCAGCAGCTTGGACAGGGGATACTTCAATGAGCAGTTCTTC. Translated, it gives CASSLDRGYFNEQFF.

This clonotype has a handful of counts. The V gene is TRBV27, the J gene TRBJ2-6, with D possibly being TRBD1 or TRBD2 (5 bases each). The CDR3 length is 18 residues. Germline lookup yields CDR1 MNHEY and CDR2 SMNVEV (reference sequence). The V gene lost 5 bases and the J gene lost 0 bases, with 17 bases spanning the gap. CDR3: CASSPTGTRTSGANVLTF. Written as DNA, the CDR3 is TGTGCCAGCAGTCCTACCGGGACCCGGACCTCTGGGGCCAACGTCCTGACTTTC.

This chain links TRBV5-1 with TRBJ1-2; D is ambiguous. From germline, CDR1 is SGHRS and CDR2 YFSETQ. The length of the CDR3 is 12 residues. Trimming left V 1 base short and J 6 bases short, with 7 bases between. CDR3 residues: CASSLPADGYTF. The CDR3, as DNA: TGCGCCAGCAGCTTGCCGGCAGATGGCTACACCTTC. Full variable domain (outside the CDR3, taken from reference TRBV5-1 and TRBJ1-2): KAGVTQTPRYLIKTRGQQVTLSCSPISGHRSVSWYQQTPGQGLQFLFEYFSETQRNKGNFPGRFSGRQFSNSRSEMNVSTLELGDSALYLCASSLPADGYTFGSGTRLTVV.

This chain joins TRBV3-1 and TRBJ2-3; no clear D. Germline lookup yields CDR1 LGHDT and CDR2 YNNKEL (reference sequence). This CDR3 has 13 residues. Trimming removed 2 bases from V and 4 bases from J, with 7 bases in between. The CDR3 nucleotides read TGTGCCAGCAGCCAATTAAACTCAGATACGCAGTATTTT. Its translation is CASSQLNSDTQYF.

This rearrangement joins TRBV7-2 to TRBJ1-2, with TRBD1 matching over 8 bases. The CDR3 runs 15 residues. CDR1 is SGHTA, CDR2 FQGNSA, per germline. Losses at the gene ends were 4 bases for V and 1 base for J; bases not matched to a gene: 5. The chain's CDR3 is CASSSDRVGNYGYTF. DNA of the CDR3: TGTGCCAGCAGCTCGGACAGGGTCGGTAACTATGGCTACACCTTC.

This clonotype was counted once. The chain joins TRBV6-6 to TRBJ2-1; 7 bases match TRBD1. V shed 7 bases, J shed 9 bases, and the junction held 15 bases outside the gene matches. Germline CDR1 is MNHNY and CDR2 is SVGAGI (reference sequence). This CDR3 has 15 amino acids. The CDR3 loop reads CASTSAGTALFEQFF. The DNA for the CDR3 is TGTGCCAGCACCTCTGCCGGGACAGCCCTGTTTGAGCAGTTCTTC.

This chain uses TRBV10-3 with TRBJ2-5; D unclear. V was cut by 4 bases and J by 5 bases, with 14 bases left in between. There are 14 residues in the CDR3. CDR1 is ENHRY and CDR2 is SYGVKD in the germline V gene. CDR3 residues: CAISGSLGAETQYF. The DNA for the CDR3 is TGTGCCATCAGTGGGAGCTTAGGAGCGGAGACCCAGTACTTC.

The V call is TRBV25-1, the J call TRBJ2-1; D unclear. The length of the CDR3 is 13 residues. Germline V CDR1 and CDR2: MGHDK, SYGVNS. V was pared by 4 bases and J by 8 bases, with 12 bases between. DNA for the CDR3: TGTGCCAGCAGTGGGGCCATAGTCGATGAGCAGTTCTTC. Protein sequence: CASSGAIVDEQFF.

This clonotype was counted once. The chain couples TRBV5-1 to TRBJ2-7, with 7 bases fitting TRBD1. The CDR3 has 15 residues. The V gene end was trimmed by 0 bases and the J gene end by 2 bases; junction bases not matched to a gene: 5. Germline V gene lookup returns CDR1 SGHRS and CDR2 YFSETQ. The CDR3 loop is CASSLDGTDPYEQYF. As DNA, the CDR3 is TGCGCCAGCAGCTTGGATGGGACAGATCCCTACGAGCAGTACTTC. Variable domain in full (rest from reference TRBV5-1 and TRBJ2-7): KAGVTQTPRYLIKTRGQQVTLSCSPISGHRSVSWYQQTPGQGLQFLFEYFSETQRNKGNFPGRFSGRQFSNSRSEMNVSTLELGDSALYLCASSLDGTDPYEQYFGPGTRLTVT.

This clonotype was seen only once. The rearrangement uses TRBV5-1 and TRBJ2-3; D is ambiguous. The CDR3 has 13 amino acids. Trimming took off 4 bases at V and 2 bases at J, with 8 bases between the two ends. Germline V lookup: CDR1 SGHRS, CDR2 YFSETQ. The CDR3, as DNA: TGCGCCAGCAGCCGAGACAACACAGATACGCAGTATTTT. It is translated as CASSRDNTDTQYF.

The J gene is TRBJ1-1, the V gene TRBV5-1; D not resolved. V was clipped by 2 bases and J by 1 base, with 12 bases between them. This CDR3 comprises 15 residues. Germline CDR1 and CDR2: SGHRS and YFSETQ. DNA of the CDR3: TGCGCCAGCAGCTTAAGCGTGGCGGCGAACACTGAAGCTTTCTTT. Amino acid sequence: CASSLSVAANTEAFF.

A few counts support this clonotype. The chain is built from TRBV9 and TRBJ1-2, with 8 bases matching TRBD1. V was clipped by 4 bases and J by 4 bases; unmatched bases: 6. CDR1 SGDLS and CDR2 YYNGEE come from the germline V gene. The CDR3 contains 14 residues. The CDR3 region is CASSPSTGAYGYTF. DNA for the CDR3: TGTGCCAGCAGCCCTTCGACAGGGGCCTATGGCTACACCTTC.

This clonotype was picked up a small number of times. The rearrangement uses TRBV7-2 and TRBJ2-5, with 9 bases identical to TRBD1. The junction had 4 bases not matched to a gene; V was cut back by 0 bases and J by 2 bases. Germline V gives CDR1 SGHTA, CDR2 FQGNSA. This CDR3 comprises 16 residues. The CDR3 region has the DNA TGTGCCAGCAGCTTAGCTGCGGGACAGGGTCAAGAGACCCAGTACTTC. It specifies CASSLAAGQGQETQYF. The whole variable domain, remainder taken from reference TRBV7-2 and TRBJ2-5, is GAGVSQSPSNKVTEKGKDVELRCDPISGHTALYWYRQSLGQGLEFLIYFQGNSAPDKSGLPSDRFSAERTGGSVSTLTIQRTQQEDSAVYLCASSLAAGQGQETQYFGPGTRLLVL.

In this sample, this clonotype turned up a few times. The chain employs TRBV18 and TRBJ2-1; a possible D gene is TRBD1 (5 bases). The ends were cut back, 0 bases at V and 5 bases at J, with 11 bases in the middle. Germline CDR1 reads KGHSH; CDR2 reads LQKENI. This CDR3 spans 15 amino acids. This CDR3 reads CASSPPGEPNNEQFF. The CDR3 region has the DNA TGTGCCAGCTCACCACCAGGGGAACCCAACAATGAGCAGTTCTTC.

The chain combines TRBV4-1 with TRBJ2-1; 7 bases line up with TRBD2. Germline V lookup: CDR1 MGHRA, CDR2 YSYEKL. The CDR3 extends over 14 amino acids. V lost 2 bases and J lost 6; bases outside the gene matches: 4. CDR3 region: CASSQWAGVNEQFF. For the CDR3, the DNA is TGCGCCAGCAGCCAATGGGCGGGGGTCAATGAGCAGTTCTTC.

This chain joins TRBV5-1 and TRBJ2-5; 9 bases fit TRBD2. J gave up 5 bases and V 2 bases, and 7 bases lay outside the gene matches. The CDR3 is 15 residues long. Germline V gene sequence: CDR1 SGHRS, CDR2 YFSETQ. This CDR3 is CASSFSRGGVETQYF. The CDR3 DNA reads as TGCGCCAGCAGCTTCTCGCGGGGGGGCGTCGAGACCCAGTACTTC.

This sequence joins TRBV20-1 and TRBJ2-3; D may be TRBD1 (5 bases). This CDR3 region has 14 residues. Germline loops: CDR1 DFQATT, CDR2 SNEGSKA (reference sequence). For the CDR3, the DNA is TGCAGCGCCGATGGGGCAGTCGGCGCGGATACGCAGTATTTT. It is translated as CSADGAVGADTQYF.

This clonotype was detected only a few times. V gene TRBV28 combines with J gene TRBJ2-5, with 8 bases that match TRBD2. This CDR3 has 14 amino acids. The germline gives CDR1 MDHEN, CDR2 SYDVKM. J lost 5 bases, V lost 6 bases, and 8 bases had no gene match. The CDR3 loop reads CASRTSGGFETQYF. In nucleotides, the CDR3 is TGTGCCAGCAGAACTAGCGGTGGGTTTGAGACCCAGTACTTC.

The chain couples TRBV6-2 or TRBV6-3 to TRBJ1-6; D is possibly TRBD1 (6 bases). V was pared by 7 bases and J by 1 base, with 8 bases between. The CDR3 contains 14 residues. Germline values: CDR1 MNHEY, CDR2 SVGEGT. The CDR3 sequence: CASTGASYNSPLHF. CDR3 DNA: TGTGCCAGCACGGGGGCATCCTATAATTCACCCCTCCACTTT.